This is a list of T cell receptor beta chains from one sample in a study of cytomegalovirus exposure and HLA in healthy donors. Here immunoSEQ multiplex PCR was the method, and the copy in TCRdb shows in-frame clones only, minus some. The table records about 280,000 clones, more than 75% of them present only once. The specimen sequenced was PBMCs. Receptors originate from a woman between 18 and 29 years old in good health and CMV-seronegative. Each CDR3 is given without its conserved first and last residue.

TRBV9	TRBJ1-6	ASSVTDSNSPLH
TRBV6-1	TRBJ2-7	ASSEFGGTPYEQY
TRBV7-9	TRBJ2-1	ASSKGTSGIFYNEQF
TRBV28	TRBJ1-2	ASSLDREGHGYT
TRBV7-2	TRBJ1-4	ASSLLTLTGEKLF
TRBV7-2	TRBJ2-4	ASSAWTSGMRNIQY
TRBV7-8	TRBJ2-2	ASSFSMNTGELF
TRBV11-2	TRBJ2-7	ASSRAGTGLDEQY
TRBV7-2	TRBJ1-2	ASSLAPHLTGGNYGYT
TRBV7-2	TRBJ1-2	ASRGGANYGYT
TRBV29-1	TRBJ2-2	SGRKRRRPNTGELF
TRBV9	TRBJ2-5	ASSPTGGTETQY
TRBV27	TRBJ1-1	ASSFIGRGNTEAF
TRBV28	TRBJ2-2	ASSFFRPSGMNTGELF
TRBV5-5	TRBJ1-2	ASSSLQDNPAGYGYT
TRBV9	TRBJ1-3	ASSVAAGPAGNTIY
TRBV6-6	TRBJ2-7	ASSFLAQGIHEQY
TRBV6-4	TRBJ2-3	ASRPSVFRLGADTQY
TRBV2	TRBJ2-3	ASITSGISTDTQY
TRBV19	TRBJ2-3	ASYSPSGGGDTQY
TRBV28	TRBJ1-2	ASRQGSYGYT
TRBV28	TRBJ2-5	ASSLSVSGRALGETQY
TRBV7-8	TRBJ2-7	ASSDETRQYEQY
TRBV9	TRBJ2-1	ASSVSPVSEQF
TRBV28	TRBJ2-1	ASSSGTGIYWNEQF
TRBV5-4	TRBJ2-1	ASSLGGGPGFGNEQF
TRBV28	TRBJ2-7	ASRGGGVYEQY
TRBV7-3	TRBJ2-3	ASSGPANTQY
TRBV27	TRBJ2-7	ASSSTSGYYEQY
TRBV5-1	TRBJ2-1	ASSLTSPSIHEQF
TRBV27	TRBJ2-7	ASREDRGAYEQY
TRBV6-4	TRBJ2-3	ASSAPAGDGTDTQY
TRBV4-1	TRBJ2-3	ASSQGARGLDTQY
TRBV19	TRBJ1-2	ASTTGYGYT
TRBV19	TRBJ2-7	ASSMTGGFYEQY
TRBV15	TRBJ2-7	ATSVGQGIHEQY
TRBV14	TRBJ1-2	ASSQVRSQGGYT
TRBV7-6	TRBJ2-7	ASSAVLAAAYEQY
TRBV5-4	TRBJ2-7	ASSLASYEQY
TRBV7-2	TRBJ2-7	ASSLGGQGGQY
TRBV27	TRBJ2-3	ASTSPGQGPDTQY
TRBV19	TRBJ2-7	ASSGATRTYEWKQY
TRBV7-2	TRBJ2-5	ASSLVAGSQETQY
TRBV25-1	TRBJ2-7	ASSEKGQGTGYEQY
TRBV29-1	TRBJ2-7	SVEAHAGSYEQY
TRBV2	TRBJ2-5	ASSAGGRGQETQY
TRBV30	TRBJ2-5	AWSSRGTGGQTQY
TRBV6-1	TRBJ1-4	ASITLTGSNEKLF
TRBV4-2	TRBJ1-4	ASSQRGGDEKLF
TRBV2	TRBJ2-5	ASSEEGVLETQY
TRBV10-3	TRBJ2-1	ATVRTSGHQSSYNEQF
TRBV5-6	TRBJ2-1	ASSFLFGTSGSFYNEQF
TRBV30	TRBJ1-5	AWIKSTSDRRSNQPQH
TRBV28	TRBJ2-7	ASSSTGTQY
TRBV6-5	TRBJ1-1	ASRAGGHTEAF
TRBV9	TRBJ2-7	ASSASGTGVFEQY
TRBV28	TRBJ1-1	ASSILTGRGSEAF
TRBV5-1	TRBJ1-1	ASSPPTGNTEAF
TRBV9	TRBJ2-1	ASSAILSDNEQF
TRBV30	TRBJ2-7	AWSPPARGQY